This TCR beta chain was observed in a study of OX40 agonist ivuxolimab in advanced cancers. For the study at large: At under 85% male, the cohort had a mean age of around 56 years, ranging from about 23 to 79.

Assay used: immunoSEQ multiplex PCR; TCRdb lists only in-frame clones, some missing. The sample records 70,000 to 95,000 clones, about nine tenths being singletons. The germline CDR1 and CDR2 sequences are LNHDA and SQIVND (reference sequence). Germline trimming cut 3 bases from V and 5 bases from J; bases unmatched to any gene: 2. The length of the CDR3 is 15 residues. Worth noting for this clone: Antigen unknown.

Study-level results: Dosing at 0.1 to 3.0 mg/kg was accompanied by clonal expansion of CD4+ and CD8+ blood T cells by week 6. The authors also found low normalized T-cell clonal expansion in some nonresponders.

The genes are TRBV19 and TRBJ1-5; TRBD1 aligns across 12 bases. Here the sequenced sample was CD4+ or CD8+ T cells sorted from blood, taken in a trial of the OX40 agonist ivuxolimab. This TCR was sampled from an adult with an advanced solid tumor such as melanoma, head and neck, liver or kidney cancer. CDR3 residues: CASSIGTGGDQPQHF. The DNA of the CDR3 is TGTGCCAGTAGTATCGGGACAGGGGGCGATCAGCCCCAGCATTTT.